The sample holds many counts of the clone carrying this T cell receptor (beta chain). Antigen specificity is unknown. The data are from a study of T cells in Graves' hyperthyroidism and ophthalmopathy. The TCR beta CDR3 regions underwent amplification using RNA transcripts as the source. In the first-round RT-PCR of the TCR CDR3, the HTBI primer set was used. TCRdb re-analysed the multiplex PCR reads in MiXCR, keeping a single row per CDR3 protein. The sample holds 500,000 to 600,000 distinct CDR3 sequences; 15% to 20% are singletons and the top ten take about 17%. General study results and limits: Also found in blood were most expanded thyroid clonotypes above 0.001.

Newly diagnosed hyperthyroidism patients aged 18 to 65 years had disease lasting under 2 months. CDR3 length equals 16 residues. With 2 bases removed from V and 3 bases from J, the gap between germline ends came to 14 bases. The specimen was blood. The V gene is TRBV12-3 or TRBV12-4, the J gene TRBJ1-5; D unclear. The receptor comes from a woman younger than 35 with Graves' hyperthyroidism. CDR3 in amino acids: CASSLRITDNNQPQHF. CDR3 DNA: TGTGCCAGCAGTTTACGAATTACAGACAACAATCAGCCCCAGCATTTT.